A selection of T cell receptor beta chains follows, all from one sample in a study of response to subunit inactivated influenza vaccine. One entry per CDR3 protein results from TCRdb running MiXCR on the RT-PCR reads. The table lists a few hundred thousand distinct CDR3 sequences, around 15% of them singletons. The material sequenced was PBMCs from blood, taken approximately 13 days after vaccination. Receptors were obtained from a man aged 45-60 years who received an inactivated influenza vaccine. CDR3s include the opening cysteine and the closing phenylalanine or tryptophan. A D gene is named only where the DNA matches it firmly. Some rows have no size entry. The others give once, few or many, or a class for an expanded clone.

D: -; V: TRBV10-3; J: TRBJ2-7; size: few; DNA: TGTGCCACCTCGGGGGCGGGGGTGTACGAGCAGTACTTC; CDR3: CATSGAGVYEQYF
D: TRBD2; V: TRBV7-6; J: TRBJ2-3; size: -; DNA: TGTGCCAGCAGTTTCGGTTGGCGGGGGGCTAGCACAGATACGCAGTATTTT; CDR3: CASSFGWRGASTDTQYF
D: -; V: TRBV28; J: TRBJ1-2; size: -; DNA: TGTGCCAGCAGTTTATCCATCCCTTACCCGGACGGCTACACCTTC; CDR3: CASSLSIPYPDGYTF
D: TRBD2; V: TRBV12-3/TRBV12-4; J: TRBJ2-1; size: many; DNA: TGTGCCAGCAGTTCGCTAGCGGACTACAATGAGCAGTTCTTC; CDR3: CASSSLADYNEQFF
D: -; V: TRBV3-1; J: TRBJ2-3; size: many; DNA: TGTGCCAGCAGCCGACCAAGCACAGATACGCAGTATTTT; CDR3: CASSRPSTDTQYF
D: -; V: TRBV11-2; J: TRBJ1-1; size: few; DNA: TGTGCCAGCAGCTTACTGGGGACGGAGGGGGGAATGAACACTGAAGCTTTCTTT; CDR3: CASSLLGTEGGMNTEAFF
D: -; V: TRBV10-3; J: TRBJ1-5; size: few; DNA: TGTGCCATCAGTGAGCCGGGGGGGGCCTCTCAGCCCCAGCATTTT; CDR3: CAISEPGGASQPQHF
D: -; V: TRBV10-3; J: TRBJ1-1; size: few; DNA: TGTGCCATCAGTGAGTCTTTAGGTAGGAGAGCTTTCTTT; CDR3: CAISESLGRRAFF
D: TRBD2; V: TRBV27; J: TRBJ2-3; size: few; DNA: TGTGCCAGCAGTTTATCATACTGGACTAGCGGGGGACTCAAAAAATACACAGATACGCAGTATTTT; CDR3: CASSLSYWTSGGLKKYTDTQYF
D: TRBD2; V: TRBV10-3; J: TRBJ2-1; size: -; DNA: TGTGCCATCAGTGAGTTGGGTAGCGGGAGTCTCTACAATGAGCAGTTCTTC; CDR3: CAISELGSGSLYNEQFF
D: -; V: TRBV11-2; J: TRBJ1-1; size: -; DNA: TGTGCCAGCAGCTTTTCCAGGGTCGGAGGGTCTGAAGCTTTCTTT; CDR3: CASSFSRVGGSEAFF
D: -; V: TRBV4-2; J: TRBJ1-2; size: few; DNA: TGTGCCAGCAGCCAAGAAGAAAGAGCTAACTATGGCTACACCTTC; CDR3: CASSQEERANYGYTF
D: TRBD2; V: TRBV9; J: TRBJ2-1; size: -; DNA: TGTGCCAGCAGCGTAGGAGGCGGCGGGAGCTCCTACAATGAGCAGTTCTTC; CDR3: CASSVGGGGSSYNEQFF
D: -; V: TRBV20-1; J: TRBJ2-1; size: many; DNA: TGCAGTGCTAGAGAGGCAGGGGGGACCTACAATGAGCAGTTCTTC; CDR3: CSAREAGGTYNEQFF
D: -; V: TRBV5-1; J: TRBJ2-7; size: -; DNA: TGCGCCAGCAGCGCGCTGGGACCTAATCCCTACGAGCAGTACTTC; CDR3: CASSALGPNPYEQYF
D: -; V: TRBV6-2/TRBV6-3; J: TRBJ1-5; size: few; DNA: TGTGCCAGCAGATACCAACAGTCCAGTCCGAATAGCAATCAGCCCCAGCATTTT; CDR3: CASRYQQSSPNSNQPQHF
D: -; V: TRBV29-1; J: TRBJ1-4; size: -; DNA: TGCAGCGTTGAGAGGCAGGAAAAACTGTTTTTT; CDR3: CSVERQEKLFF
D: -; V: TRBV7-9; J: TRBJ2-7; size: -; DNA: TGTGCCAGCAGCTTAAGTCCCTCTGGCGCGAACTCCTACGAGCAGTACTTC; CDR3: CASSLSPSGANSYEQYF
D: -; V: TRBV10-3; J: TRBJ1-1; size: -; DNA: TGTGCCATCAGTGAGTCTGCAGGGTCGAATGAAGCTTTCTTT; CDR3: CAISESAGSNEAFF
D: TRBD1; V: TRBV7-2; J: TRBJ1-2; size: many; DNA: TGTGCCAGCAGCCTACAGGGGGGTCTCTATGGCTACACCTTC; CDR3: CASSLQGGLYGYTF
D: TRBD1; V: TRBV5-1; J: TRBJ2-3; size: -; DNA: TGCGCCAGCAGCTCCTTACGGGTGACAGGGGGCGACGATACGCAGTATTTT; CDR3: CASSSLRVTGGDDTQYF
D: -; V: TRBV5-6; J: TRBJ2-5; size: many; DNA: TGTGCCAGCAGCTTGACCTCGGGTAGCGGAGAGACCCAGTACTTC; CDR3: CASSLTSGSGETQYF